The rows below give T cell receptor beta chains drawn from one sample of a study of Graves' ophthalmopathy and Graves' hyperthyroidism. TCRdb re-called the multiplex PCR reads with MiXCR, one entry per CDR3 protein. The sample yields about 740,000 distinct CDR3 sequences, roughly 41% seen once. The sequencing input was peripheral blood. Every receptor here comes from an adult man with Graves' ophthalmopathy. Each CDR3 is given with its conserved first and last residue. D genes are given only for firm matches. Rows give clone size only sometimes, using once, few, many, or a class for an expanded clone.

TRBJ1-1	.	TRBV29-1	.	TGCAGCGTGGCTCGGAGAGTGGCTGAAGCTTTCTTT	CSVARRVAEAFF
TRBJ2-2	TRBD2	TRBV19	.	TGTGCCAGTAGTATACCCCTAGCGGGAGTGGATACCGGGGAGCTGTTTTTT	CASSIPLAGVDTGELFF
TRBJ2-7	.	TRBV2	.	TGTGCCAGCAGTGCTGGCCAGGGTTTCAACGAGCAGTACTTC	CASSAGQGFNEQYF
TRBJ2-7	TRBD1	TRBV12-3/TRBV12-4	.	TGTGCCAGCAGGCCCGGGACAGGGGCTTTCGAGCAGTACTTC	CASRPGTGAFEQYF
TRBJ2-1	.	TRBV25-1	.	TGTGCCAGCAGTGACCTCACTAGTGGTGATGAGCAGTTCTTC	CASSDLTSGDEQFF
TRBJ1-2	.	TRBV10-3	.	TGTGCCAGCAGGACGGGCCCTGGGATCAACTATGGCTACACCTTC	CASRTGPGINYGYTF
TRBJ2-7	TRBD2	TRBV7-2	.	TGTGCCAGCAGCTTAGCGGGGGCGGGAGGGCCCCACGAGCAGTACTTC	CASSLAGAGGPHEQYF
TRBJ2-5	TRBD2	TRBV7-2	few	TGTGCCAGCAGCGGGAGGACTAGCGGACAAGGAGAGACCCAGTACTTC	CASSGRTSGQGETQYF
TRBJ2-6	TRBD1	TRBV20-1	.	TGCAGTGCTAGACCCCGACAGGGCTCTGGGGCCAACGTCCTGACTTTC	CSARPRQGSGANVLTF
TRBJ2-7	.	TRBV6-1	few	TGTGCCAGCAGTGAAATTGGTCGCAGGAACTACGAGCAGTACTTC	CASSEIGRRNYEQYF
TRBJ1-2	TRBD1	TRBV24-1	.	TGTGCCACCAGTGACCCAGGGACAGGGTTTGGCTACACCTTC	CATSDPGTGFGYTF
TRBJ2-2	.	TRBV7-9	many	TGTGCCAGCAGCTCCATCGTAGGGCACACCGGGGAGCTGTTTTTT	CASSSIVGHTGELFF
TRBJ2-5	.	TRBV5-4	few	TGTGCCAGCAGCTTGAGAGAAGTAAGCCTCGATGAACAAGAGACCCAGTACTTC	CASSLREVSLDEQETQYF
TRBJ2-5	.	TRBV29-1	many	TGCAGCGTTGGCCTCCATACCAAAGAGACCCAGTACTTC	CSVGLHTKETQYF
TRBJ2-7	.	TRBV7-2	.	TGTGCCAGCAGCTTAGGACGTACAGGGCTCGAGCAGTACTTC	CASSLGRTGLEQYF
TRBJ1-2	.	TRBV29-1	.	TGCAGCGTAACACTCGACTATGGCTACACCTTC	CSVTLDYGYTF
TRBJ1-6	.	TRBV7-3	.	TGTGCCAGCAGTGCGACAGGTCGAAGCTATTCACCCCTCCACTTT	CASSATGRSYSPLHF
TRBJ1-5	.	TRBV25-1	.	TGTGCCAGCAGCGGGGGAGGGAGTCAGCCCCAGCATTTT	CASSGGGSQPQHF
TRBJ1-2	.	TRBV25-1	.	TGTGCCAGCATCAACAAGCGCAACTATGGCTACACCTTC	CASINKRNYGYTF
TRBJ1-2	.	TRBV5-6	many	TGTGCCAGCAGCTTGGAGACGGATAACTATGGCTACACCTTC	CASSLETDNYGYTF
TRBJ2-7	.	TRBV15	many	TGTGCCACCAGCAGAGATCGCGAGCAGTACTTC	CATSRDREQYF
TRBJ1-6	.	TRBV4-1	.	TGCGCCAGCAGCCAAGACCCAGGGTGGTCACCTCTCCACTTT	CASSQDPGWSPLHF
TRBJ2-5	TRBD1	TRBV20-1	.	TGCAGTGCTAGTGGGACAGGCCAAGAGACCCAGTACTTC	CSASGTGQETQYF
TRBJ1-2	.	TRBV10-2	.	TGTGCCGGCAGTTACGGGGCAACTCTTAACTATGGCTACACCTTC	CAGSYGATLNYGYTF
TRBJ1-6	.	TRBV6-5	few	TGTGCCAGCAGTTCCCGGGGGGGTAGGTCACCCCTCCACTTT	CASSSRGGRSPLHF
TRBJ1-2	.	TRBV4-1	few	TGCGCCAGCAGCCCCACCCCGGCCAGAGGGGCGTATGGCTACACCTTC	CASSPTPARGAYGYTF
TRBJ2-7	TRBD2	TRBV18	.	TGTGCCAGCTCACCGGGGCTAGCGGGGAACGAGCAGTACTTC	CASSPGLAGNEQYF
TRBJ2-5	.	TRBV15	.	TGTGCCAGCTCCCCCCGGGCCGACGAGGAGACCCAGTACTTC	CASSPRADEETQYF
TRBJ2-2	.	TRBV18	.	TGTGCCAGCTCACCTCTTACAGGGAACAGCGGGGAGCTGTTTTTT	CASSPLTGNSGELFF
TRBJ2-2	TRBD2	TRBV19	.	TGTGCCAGTAGTATAGTGAGCGGGGCGAACACCGGGGAGCTGTTTTTT	CASSIVSGANTGELFF
TRBJ2-7	TRBD2	TRBV6-1	.	TGTGCCAGCAGTTACGCACTAGCGCTGAACGAGCAGTACTTC	CASSYALALNEQYF
TRBJ1-3	.	TRBV4-2	many	TGTGCCAGCAGCCACCCCTCCACCGCCTCCATATATTTT	CASSHPSTASIYF
TRBJ1-2	.	TRBV12-3/TRBV12-4	many	TGTGCCAGCAGTTTCACTGACGGCTACACCTTC	CASSFTDGYTF
TRBJ2-5	.	TRBV29-1	many	TGCAGCGTTGAAGGGGATACGGGGGAGACCCAGTACTTC	CSVEGDTGETQYF
TRBJ2-3	TRBD2	TRBV25-1	.	TGTGCCAGCAGCGTCCGGACTAGCGGGATCACAGATACGCAGTATTTT	CASSVRTSGITDTQYF
TRBJ1-4	TRBD1	TRBV9	.	TGTGCCAGCAGCGCTTCCCAGGGGGCTGGGGAAAAACTGTTTTTT	CASSASQGAGEKLFF
TRBJ2-5	TRBD1	TRBV7-8	many	TGTGCCAGCAGCTTAGCAGGGGGCATAATTCAGACCCAGTACTTC	CASSLAGGIIQTQYF
TRBJ2-7	TRBD2	TRBV10-2	many	TGCGCCAGCAGTGTACGAGCGGGAGGTTTCAACGAGCAGTACTTC	CASSVRAGGFNEQYF
TRBJ1-3	.	TRBV9	few	TGTGCCAGCAGCGTAGGTCCGGGGATCGTCGGAAACACCATATATTTT	CASSVGPGIVGNTIYF
TRBJ1-3	.	TRBV10-3	.	TGTGCCATCAGTTACCTAGGACTTGGGAGCTCTGGAAACACCATATATTTT	CAISYLGLGSSGNTIYF
TRBJ2-7	TRBD1	TRBV9	.	TGTGCCAGCTCGACAACCGACAGGGGGCACGACGAGCAGTACTTC	CASSTTDRGHDEQYF
TRBJ1-5	.	TRBV7-9	.	TGTGCCAGCAGCACCGGACAGTATAGCAATCAGCCCCAGCATTTT	CASSTGQYSNQPQHF
TRBJ1-5	.	TRBV20-1	.	TGCAGTGCTAGACCCTCCGGGGGGCAGCCCCAGCATTTT	CSARPSGGQPQHF
TRBJ2-5	TRBD1	TRBV20-1	.	TGCAGTGCTAGAGATGGCGGCAGGGGGACAGGGGAGACCCAGTACTTC	CSARDGGRGTGETQYF
TRBJ2-5	.	TRBV7-8	many	TGTGCCAGCAGCTTAGTCGTTTCGGAGACCCAGTACTTC	CASSLVVSETQYF
TRBJ2-6	TRBD2	TRBV19	many	TGTGCCAGTAGTCCGGGACTAGCGGGAGCGAGTGGGGCCAACGTCCTGACTTTC	CASSPGLAGASGANVLTF
TRBJ1-2	.	TRBV6-5	few	TGTGCCAGCAGTCGGACGTATAGTGATGGCTACACCTTC	CASSRTYSDGYTF
TRBJ2-7	.	TRBV5-6	many	TGTGCCAGCAGCGGGGTTTGGGGCGAGCAGTACTTC	CASSGVWGEQYF
TRBJ1-1	.	TRBV10-3	many	TGTGCCATCAGTGCTCCCGGGACCACTGAAGCTTTCTTT	CAISAPGTTEAFF
TRBJ1-2	.	TRBV20-1	few	TGCAGTGCTAGAGATACAGGTAGCAAGGCAAAGGATGGCTACACCTTC	CSARDTGSKAKDGYTF
TRBJ1-2	.	TRBV4-2	few	TGTGCCAGCAGCCCTCGTACGGCCCAAAACTATGGCTACACCTTC	CASSPRTAQNYGYTF
TRBJ1-2	.	TRBV7-9	.	TGTGCCGGCACTGGCGATGGGGAAGCTAACTATGGCTACACCTTC	CAGTGDGEANYGYTF
TRBJ2-7	.	TRBV29-1	.	TGCAGCATTGAAACCATTAGGGGAAGCTCCTACGAGCAGTACTTC	CSIETIRGSSYEQYF
TRBJ2-1	TRBD1	TRBV7-9	.	TGTGCCAGCAGCTTAACCCCCGTCGGCAGGGGGTGGGACAATGAGCAGTTCTTC	CASSLTPVGRGWDNEQFF
TRBJ1-6	TRBD1	TRBV7-9	few	TGTGCCAGCAGCCCCGGACAGGGCAATTCTTACTATAATTCACCCCTCCACTTT	CASSPGQGNSYYNSPLHF
TRBJ1-1	.	TRBV7-9	.	TGTGCCAGCAGCCCGGAAGTTGGGACTGAAGCTTTCTTT	CASSPEVGTEAFF
TRBJ2-7	.	TRBV12-3/TRBV12-4	.	TGTGCCAGCAGCTTATTGCCAGGGACTTCCTACGAGCAGTACTTC	CASSLLPGTSYEQYF
TRBJ2-7	TRBD2	TRBV2	many	TGCGCCAGCAGACTAGCGGGAGGTAACGAGCAGTACTTC	CASRLAGGNEQYF
TRBJ1-4	.	TRBV25-1	.	TGTGCCAGCAGCGCACGCAGTGCAACTAATGAAAAACTGTTTTTT	CASSARSATNEKLFF
TRBJ2-7	TRBD1	TRBV7-9	many	TGTGCCAGCCGATCGTCAGGGGGCCTTCGGAACGAGCAGTACTTC	CASRSSGGLRNEQYF